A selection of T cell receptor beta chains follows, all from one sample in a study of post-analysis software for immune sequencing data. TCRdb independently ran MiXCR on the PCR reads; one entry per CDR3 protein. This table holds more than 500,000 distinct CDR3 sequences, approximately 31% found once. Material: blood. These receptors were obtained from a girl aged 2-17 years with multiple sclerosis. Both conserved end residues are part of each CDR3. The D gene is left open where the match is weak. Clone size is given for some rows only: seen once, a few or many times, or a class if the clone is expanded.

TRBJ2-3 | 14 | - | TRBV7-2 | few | CASSLLLVGDTQYF
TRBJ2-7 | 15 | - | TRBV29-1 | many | CSVEVLRQSSYEQYF
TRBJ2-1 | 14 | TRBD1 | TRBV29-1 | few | CSINSGTGGWEQFF
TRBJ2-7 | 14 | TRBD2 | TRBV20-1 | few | CSAPPGLARYEQYF
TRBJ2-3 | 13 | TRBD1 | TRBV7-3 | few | CASSPPGTVTQYF
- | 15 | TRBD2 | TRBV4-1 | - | CACSQAPGGGYEQYF
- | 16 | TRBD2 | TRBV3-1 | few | CASSSLCGLAAYEQYF
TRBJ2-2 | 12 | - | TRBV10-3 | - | CAISESSGELFF
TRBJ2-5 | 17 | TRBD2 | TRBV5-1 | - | CASSLGTSGGFQETQYF
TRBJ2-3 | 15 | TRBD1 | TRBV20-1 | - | CSARVSGGRTDTQYF
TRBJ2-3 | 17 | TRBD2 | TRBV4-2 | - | CASSRIVTGGPTDTQYF
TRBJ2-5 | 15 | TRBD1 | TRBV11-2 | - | CASSTYRGRGETQYF
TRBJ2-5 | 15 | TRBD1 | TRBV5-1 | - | CASRRTGPIQETQYF
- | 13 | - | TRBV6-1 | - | CASLKSPPYEQYF
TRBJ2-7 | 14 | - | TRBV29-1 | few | CSVSMTGSSYEQYF
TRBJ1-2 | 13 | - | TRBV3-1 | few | CASSQGLYYGYTF
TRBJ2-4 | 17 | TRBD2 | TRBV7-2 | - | CASSLLGTRIPKNIQYF
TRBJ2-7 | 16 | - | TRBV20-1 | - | CSAGPSRAGTSYEQYF
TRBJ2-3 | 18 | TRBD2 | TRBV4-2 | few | CASSQDMVGGDGTDTQYF
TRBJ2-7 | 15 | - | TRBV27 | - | CASNFGDLFLYEQYF
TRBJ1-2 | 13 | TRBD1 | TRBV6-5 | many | CASTTGANYGYTF
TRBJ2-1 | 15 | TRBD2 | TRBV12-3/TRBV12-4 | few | CASSPASGGPGEQFF
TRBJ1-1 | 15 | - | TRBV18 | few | CASATYGGAYTEAFF
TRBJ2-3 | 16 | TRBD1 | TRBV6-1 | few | CASRDRQGVGVDTQYF
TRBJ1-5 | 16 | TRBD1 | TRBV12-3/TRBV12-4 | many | CASSSPGQGGNQPQHF
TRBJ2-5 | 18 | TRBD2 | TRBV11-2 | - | CASSLTGTSGDWSETQYF
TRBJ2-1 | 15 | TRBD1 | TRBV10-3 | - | CAISDGQGEYNERFF
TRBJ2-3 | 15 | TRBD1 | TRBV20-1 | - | CSARDRDRGEDTQYF
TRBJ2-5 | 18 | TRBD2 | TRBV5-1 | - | CASSPNGLAGGLQETQYF
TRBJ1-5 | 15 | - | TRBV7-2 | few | CASSPTGLGNQPQHF
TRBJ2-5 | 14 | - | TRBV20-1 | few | CSADSGWYQETQYF
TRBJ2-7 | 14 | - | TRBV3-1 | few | CASSHYDRTYEQYF
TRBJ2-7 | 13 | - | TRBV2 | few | CASSVGRNYEQYF
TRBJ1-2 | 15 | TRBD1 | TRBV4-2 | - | CASSQDPDRENGYTF
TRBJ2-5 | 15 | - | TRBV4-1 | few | CASSQDRIGAETQYF
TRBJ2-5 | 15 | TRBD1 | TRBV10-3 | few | CAISGDRVLQETQYF
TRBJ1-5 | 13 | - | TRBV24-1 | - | CATSDSGNQPQHF
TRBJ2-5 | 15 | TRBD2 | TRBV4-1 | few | CASSQDFLAGVAQYF
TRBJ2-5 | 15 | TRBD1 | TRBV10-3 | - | CAVRGTGGRGETQYF